The clone carrying this T cell receptor (beta chain) was seen ten or more times. The target antigen is unknown. Aged 18 to 65, the patients with hyperthyroidism had under 2 months' duration and were newly diagnosed. The PBMC fraction was derived from about 9.5 ml of fresh peripheral blood. The V and J ends lost 2 bases and 1 base respectively, with 14 bases between them. The CDR3 consists of 16 residues. CDR1 and CDR2 (germline): MNHNY, SVGAGI (reference sequence). These data come from a study of Graves' ophthalmopathy and Graves' hyperthyroidism. The study's findings and limits: Sensitivity of roughly 64% and specificity of approximately 72% were achieved by the model that predicted ophthalmopathy progression. Most thyroid clonotypes expanded beyond 0.001 frequency were also found in blood.

RNA transcripts provided the template for amplifying TCR beta CDR3 regions. RT-PCR was first run with HTBI primers, then multiplex PCR in a second round. Via MiXCR, TCRdb re-called the multiplex PCR reads, giving one row per CDR3 protein. The table has roughly 610,000 distinct CDR3 sequences, over 20% seen once. The source of this sequence is a woman younger than 35 with stable Graves' hyperthyroidism. Some clones in this sample may be carry-over from other donors' samples. What was sequenced was peripheral blood. The V call is TRBV6-6, the J call TRBJ1-1, with D unresolved. The CDR3 reads CASSYLGPAGNTEAFF. CDR3 coding DNA: TGTGCCAGCAGTTACCTGGGCCCCGCCGGGAACACTGAAGCTTTCTTT.